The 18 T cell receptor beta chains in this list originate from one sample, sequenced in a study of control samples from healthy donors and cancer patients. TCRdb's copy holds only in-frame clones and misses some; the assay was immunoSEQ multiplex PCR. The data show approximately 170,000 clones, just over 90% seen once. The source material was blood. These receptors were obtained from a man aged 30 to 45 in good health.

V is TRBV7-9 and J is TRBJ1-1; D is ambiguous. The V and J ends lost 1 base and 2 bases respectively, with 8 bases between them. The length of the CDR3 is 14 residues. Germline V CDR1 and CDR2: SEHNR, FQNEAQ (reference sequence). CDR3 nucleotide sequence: TGTGCCAGCAGCTTAGTTAGGGTTAACACTGAAGCTTTCTTT. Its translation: CASSLVRVNTEAFF.

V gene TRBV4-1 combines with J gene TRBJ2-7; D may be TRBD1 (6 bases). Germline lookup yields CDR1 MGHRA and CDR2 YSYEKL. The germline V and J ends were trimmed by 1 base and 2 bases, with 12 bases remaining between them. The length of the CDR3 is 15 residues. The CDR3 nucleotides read TGCGCCAGCAGCCAAGTCCAGGACAGTACCTACGAGCAGTACTTC. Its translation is CASSQVQDSTYEQYF.

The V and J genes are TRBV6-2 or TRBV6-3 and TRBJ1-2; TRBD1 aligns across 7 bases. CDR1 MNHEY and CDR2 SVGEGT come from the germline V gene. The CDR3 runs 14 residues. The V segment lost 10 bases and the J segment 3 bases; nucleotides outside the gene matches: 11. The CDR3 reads CATSEVRGHYGYTF. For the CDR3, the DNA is TGTGCCACCAGCGAAGTAAGGGGGCACTATGGCTACACCTTC.

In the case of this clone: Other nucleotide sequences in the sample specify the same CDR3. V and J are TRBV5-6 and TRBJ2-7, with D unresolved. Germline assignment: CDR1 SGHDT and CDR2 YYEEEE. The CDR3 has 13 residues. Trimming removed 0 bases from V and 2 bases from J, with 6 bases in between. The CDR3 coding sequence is TGTGCCAGCAGCTTGGCGGCAGCCTACGAGCAGTACTTC. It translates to CASSLAAAYEQYF.

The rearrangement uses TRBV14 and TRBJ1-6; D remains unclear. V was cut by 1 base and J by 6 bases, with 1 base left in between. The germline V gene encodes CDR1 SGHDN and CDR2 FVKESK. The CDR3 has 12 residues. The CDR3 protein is CASSQVNSPLHF. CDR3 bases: TGTGCCAGCAGCCAAGTTAATTCACCCCTCCACTTT.

The CDR3 sequence: CAISVGAGPGNTIYF. CDR3 in DNA: TGTGCCATCAGTGTCGGTGCAGGGCCTGGAAACACCATATATTTT. The genes are TRBV10-3 and TRBJ1-3, with D possibly being TRBD1 (5 bases). V was clipped by 4 bases and J by 2 bases, with 12 bases between them. Germline assignment: CDR1 ENHRY and CDR2 SYGVKD. The CDR3 length is 15 residues.

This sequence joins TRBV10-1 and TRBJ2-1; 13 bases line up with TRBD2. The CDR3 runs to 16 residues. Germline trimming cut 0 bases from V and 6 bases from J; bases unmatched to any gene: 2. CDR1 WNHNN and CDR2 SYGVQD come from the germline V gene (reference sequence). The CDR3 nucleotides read TGCGCCAGCAGTGAGTCGCGGACTAGCGGGGGCAATGAGCAGTTCTTC. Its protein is CASSESRTSGGNEQFF.

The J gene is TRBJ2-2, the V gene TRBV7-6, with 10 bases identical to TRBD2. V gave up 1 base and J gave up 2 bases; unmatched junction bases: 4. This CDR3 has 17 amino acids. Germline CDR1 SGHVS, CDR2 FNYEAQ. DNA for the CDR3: TGTGCCAGCAGCTTAGTACTAGCGGGACAAAACACCGGGGAGCTGTTTTTT. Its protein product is CASSLVLAGQNTGELFF.

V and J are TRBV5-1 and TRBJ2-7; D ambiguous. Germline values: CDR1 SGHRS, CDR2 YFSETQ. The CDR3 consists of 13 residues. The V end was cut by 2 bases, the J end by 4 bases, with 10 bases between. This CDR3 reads CASSFKTPYEQYF. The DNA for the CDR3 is TGCGCCAGCAGCTTCAAGACACCTTACGAGCAGTACTTC.

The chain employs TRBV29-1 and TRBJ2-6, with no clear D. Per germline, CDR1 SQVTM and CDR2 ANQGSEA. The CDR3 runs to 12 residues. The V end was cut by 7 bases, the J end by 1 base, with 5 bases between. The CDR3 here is CSARSGANVLTF. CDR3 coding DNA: TGCAGCGCCCGATCTGGGGCCAACGTCCTGACTTTC.

CDR3 region: CASSSTLANSPLHF. The DNA of the CDR3 is TGTGCCAGCAGTTCGACGCTAGCGAATTCACCCCTCCACTTT. V usage is TRBV28 and J usage is TRBJ1-6; D is uncertain. Trimming cost V 4 bases and J 7 bases, with 11 bases left between them. Germline V gene sequence: CDR1 MDHEN, CDR2 SYDVKM. CDR3 length: 14 amino acids.

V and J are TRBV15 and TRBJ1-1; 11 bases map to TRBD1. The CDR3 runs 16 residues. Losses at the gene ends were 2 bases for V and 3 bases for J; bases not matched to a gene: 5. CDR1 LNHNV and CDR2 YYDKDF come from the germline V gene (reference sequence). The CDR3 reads CATSRPGQGVDTEAFF. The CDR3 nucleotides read TGTGCCACCAGCAGACCGGGACAGGGGGTGGACACTGAAGCTTTCTTT.

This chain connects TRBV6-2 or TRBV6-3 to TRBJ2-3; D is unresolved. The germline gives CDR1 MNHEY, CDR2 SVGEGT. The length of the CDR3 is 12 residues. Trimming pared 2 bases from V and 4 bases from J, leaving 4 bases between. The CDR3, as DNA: TGTGCCAGCAGTTACATGTCAGATACGCAGTATTTT. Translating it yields CASSYMSDTQYF.

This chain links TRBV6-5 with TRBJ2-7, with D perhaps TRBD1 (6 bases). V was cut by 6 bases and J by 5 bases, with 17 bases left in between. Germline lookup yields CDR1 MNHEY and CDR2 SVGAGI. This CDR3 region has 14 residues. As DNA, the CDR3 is TGTGCCAGCAGCTCCCAGGGGCTAACTAACGAGCAGTACTTC. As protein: CASSSQGLTNEQYF.

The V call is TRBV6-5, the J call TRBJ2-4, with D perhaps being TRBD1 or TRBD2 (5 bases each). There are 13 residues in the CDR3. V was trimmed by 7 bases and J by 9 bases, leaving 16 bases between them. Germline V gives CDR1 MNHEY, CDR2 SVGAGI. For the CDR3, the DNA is TGTGCCAGCACCTCACGAGGGGCTGCCATTCAGTACTTC. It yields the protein CASTSRGAAIQYF.

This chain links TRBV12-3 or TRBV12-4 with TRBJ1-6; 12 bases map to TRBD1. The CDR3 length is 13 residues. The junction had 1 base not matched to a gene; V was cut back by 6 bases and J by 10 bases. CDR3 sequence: CASRGQGASPLHF. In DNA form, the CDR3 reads TGTGCCAGCAGGGGACAGGGGGCCTCACCCCTCCACTTT.

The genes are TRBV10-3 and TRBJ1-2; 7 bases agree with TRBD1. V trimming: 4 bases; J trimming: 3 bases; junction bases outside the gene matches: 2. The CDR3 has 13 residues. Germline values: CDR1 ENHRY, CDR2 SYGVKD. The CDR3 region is CAISADRDYGYTF. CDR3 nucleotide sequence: TGTGCCATCAGTGCTGACAGGGACTATGGCTACACCTTC.

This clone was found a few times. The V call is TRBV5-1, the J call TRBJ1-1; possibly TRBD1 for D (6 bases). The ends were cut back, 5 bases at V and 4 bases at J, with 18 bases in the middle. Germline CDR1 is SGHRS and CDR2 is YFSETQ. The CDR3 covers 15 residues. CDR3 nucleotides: TGCGCCAGCAGAGAAAGCTCAGGGGCGTTCACTGAAGCTTTCTTT. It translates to CASRESSGAFTEAFF.